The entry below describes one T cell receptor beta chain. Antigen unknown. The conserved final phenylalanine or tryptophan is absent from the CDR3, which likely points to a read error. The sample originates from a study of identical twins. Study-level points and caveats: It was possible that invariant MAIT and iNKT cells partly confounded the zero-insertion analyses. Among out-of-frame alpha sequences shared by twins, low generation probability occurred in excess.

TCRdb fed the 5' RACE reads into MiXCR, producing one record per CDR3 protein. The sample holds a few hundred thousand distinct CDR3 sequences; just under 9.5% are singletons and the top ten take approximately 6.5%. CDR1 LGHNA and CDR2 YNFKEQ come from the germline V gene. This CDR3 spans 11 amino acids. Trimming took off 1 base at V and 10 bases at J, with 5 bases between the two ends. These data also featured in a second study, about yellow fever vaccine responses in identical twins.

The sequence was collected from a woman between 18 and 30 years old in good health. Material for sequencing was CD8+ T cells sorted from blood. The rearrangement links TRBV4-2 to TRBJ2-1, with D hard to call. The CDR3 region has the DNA TGTGCCAGCAGCCAAGGGGGAGAGCAGTTCTTG. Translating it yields CASSQGGEQFL.